Sequencing of this T cell receptor beta chain was carried out in a study of a mutant IDH1 vaccine in newly diagnosed glioma (dated by TCRdb to about 2021). About the full investigation: Eight vaccinations were administered to patients in weeks 1, 3, 5, 7, 11, 15, 19 and 23, corresponding to visits V03 through V10. Vaccination started 4-6 weeks after radiotherapy alone, or was given together with temozolomide cycles in the groups whose treatment included chemotherapy. Of the 32 treated patients, about 60% were male and approximately 38% were female, and the mean age was approximately 40 years. Before enrollment, most patients had been given radiochemotherapy with temozolomide as standard therapy, while the rest had received either radiotherapy alone or temozolomide alone. Peripheral blood was collected at six visits: V03 (baseline), V05, V07, V10, V12 and V13. For exploratory analyses, 25 to 30 treated patients had longitudinal TCRB deep sequencing done wherever samples were available.

Note on this clone: Its antigen target is currently unknown. No base-level quality is on record; no much larger clone is a single base apart.

General study outcomes and caveats: It was noted by the authors that analyses of patient blood samples could not be reproduced owing to sample limitations. Pseudoprogression appeared unrelated to alterations in the top peripheral T cell clonotypes detected by TCRB sequencing. Availability determined which PBMC samples were chosen for TCRB deep sequencing. Immune responses induced by the vaccine were seen in roughly 95% of patients across multiple MHC alleles.

CDR1 and CDR2 are read off the germline V gene as KGHSH and LQKENI. V has 5 bases trimmed and J has 5 bases trimmed; junction bases matching no gene number 6. Including the terminal cysteine and phenylalanine, the CDR3 comprises 14 residues. Just CDR3 DNA is preserved here, 42 bases in frame from base 1. The time point label for this specimen denotes: week 11, during vaccination. Each vaccine dose, consisting of 300 ug of a 20-mer mutant IDH1 peptide in Montanide, was administered subcutaneously with topical imiquimod. Newly diagnosed WHO grade 3 or 4 IDH1-mutant astrocytomas showing loss of nuclear ATRX were present in the donors. The samples were drawn from NOA16, a multicentre, single-arm, open-label phase I trial in Germany that tested a mutant IDH1 peptide vaccine in humans for the first time. The DNeasy Blood and Tissue Kit was used to extract genomic DNA from EDTA blood for TCRB sequencing.

The library was prepared using the immunoSEQ multiplex PCR assay. Following the manufacturer's protocol, the hsTCRB Kit was used to amplify rearranged TCR beta chain sequences. TCRB libraries were sequenced on an Illumina MiSeq. From the authors' description of their analysis: The kit vendor's proprietary platform handled demultiplexing, trimming and gene mapping. Sourced from immuneACCESS, this table was stored by TCRdb with only in-frame sequences that have V and J called. A share of the clones is absent; for the studies checked, an unresolved V gene accounts for under half, and the remainder has no known explanation. From that table come the V and J calls and clone size; the DNA was used to work out D and trimming. Counted in this sample were about 32,000 clones; around four fifths of them appeared once. The ten largest clonotypes hold around 26% of the sample.

The TCR was taken from a man aged 25 to 40 with glioma. The sequence is built from TRBV18 and TRBJ1-1; 9 middle bases align to TRBD1. Here the sequenced sample was PBMCs, taken from a glioma patient whose treatment included an IDH1 peptide vaccine. The nucleotides are TGTGCCAGCTCATCCGGGACAGGGAGGACTGAAGCTTTCTTT. Translated, it gives CASSSGTGRTEAFF.